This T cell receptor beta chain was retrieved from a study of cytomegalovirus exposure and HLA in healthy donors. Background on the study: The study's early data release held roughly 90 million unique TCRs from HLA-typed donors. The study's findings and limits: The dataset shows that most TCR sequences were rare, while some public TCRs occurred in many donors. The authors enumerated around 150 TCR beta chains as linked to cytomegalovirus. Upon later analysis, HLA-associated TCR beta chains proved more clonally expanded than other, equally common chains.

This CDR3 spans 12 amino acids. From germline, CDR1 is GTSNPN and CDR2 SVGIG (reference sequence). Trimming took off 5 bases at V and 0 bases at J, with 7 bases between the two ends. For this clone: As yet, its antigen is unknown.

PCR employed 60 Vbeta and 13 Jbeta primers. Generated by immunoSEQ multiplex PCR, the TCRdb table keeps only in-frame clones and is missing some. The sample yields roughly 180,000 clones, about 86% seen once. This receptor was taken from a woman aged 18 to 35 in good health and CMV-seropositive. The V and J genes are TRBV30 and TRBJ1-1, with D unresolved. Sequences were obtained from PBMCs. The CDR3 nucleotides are TGTGCCTGGGCCGCGATGAACACTGAAGCTTTCTTT. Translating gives CAWAAMNTEAFF.